One sample yielded the 7 T cell receptor beta chains listed below, sequenced in a study of PD-1 blockade in classical Hodgkin lymphoma. This table comes from immunoSEQ multiplex PCR, and its TCRdb copy is limited to in-frame clones, with some not included. Counted here are about 25,000 clones, approximately 67% occurring once; the ten biggest clones make up 25% to 30%. Specified time point: cycle 4 day 1 (C4D1), after 6 weeks of nivolumab. In every patient, relapse followed autologous stem cell transplantation, while exposure to brentuximab vedotin differed. The sample here was peripheral blood mononuclear cells (PBMCs), taken before the fourth cycle of nivolumab. The receptors derive from a human donor with classical Hodgkin lymphoma.

The chain links TRBV5-6 to TRBJ1-1; D may be TRBD1 (5 bases). CDR1 is SGHDT and CDR2 is YYEEEE in the germline V gene. Trimming removed 2 bases at V and 7 bases at J, with 18 bases between. There are 15 residues in the CDR3. As DNA, the CDR3 is TGTGCCAGCAGCTTTTTACCTTCCGGGACCCTTGAAGCTTTCTTT. Translating it yields CASSFLPSGTLEAFF. Filled out from reference TRBV5-6 and TRBJ1-1, the complete variable domain reads DAGVTQSPTHLIKTRGQQVTLRCSPKSGHDTVSWYQQALGQGPQFIFQYYEEEERQRGNFPDRFSGHQFPNYSSELNVNALLLGDSALYLCASSFLPSGTLEAFFGQGTRLTVV.

The chain recombines TRBV28 with TRBJ2-2; D may be TRBD2 (5 bases). There are 13 residues in the CDR3. Germline assignment: CDR1 MDHEN and CDR2 SYDVKM. With 5 bases removed from V and 9 bases from J, the gap between germline ends came to 13 bases. CDR3 nucleotide sequence: TGTGCCAGCAGTAAGGACTTGGTCAGGGAGCTGTTTTTT. Protein: CASSKDLVRELFF. The entire variable domain, with the rest obtained from reference TRBV28 and TRBJ2-2, is as follows: DVKVTQSSRYLVKRTGEKVFLECVQDMDHENMFWYRQDPGLGLRLIYFSYDVKMKEKGDIPEGYSVSREKKERFSLILESASTNQTSMYLCASSKDLVRELFFGEGSRLTVL.

The rearrangement joins TRBV6-5 to TRBJ1-6; D unclear. Germline CDR1 and CDR2: MNHEY and SVGAGI. The CDR3 has 12 residues. V lost 4 bases to trimming and J lost 7 bases, with 5 bases between them. The CDR3 loop reads CASSFSNSPLHF. CDR3 coding DNA: TGTGCCAGCAGTTTCTCAAATTCACCCCTCCACTTT.

The chain recombines TRBV7-9 with TRBJ1-3; 7 nucleotides agree with TRBD1. The CDR3 sequence is 17 residues long. Germline values: CDR1 SEHNR, CDR2 FQNEAQ (reference sequence). Trimming took 4 bases from V and 0 from J; bases not matched to a gene: 9. CDR3 loop: CASSSARDRASGNTIYF. For the CDR3, the DNA is TGTGCCAGCAGCTCCGCCCGTGACAGGGCCTCTGGAAACACCATATATTTT.

This chain joins TRBV6-1 and TRBJ1-4; D ambiguous. Trimming cost V 5 bases and J 8 bases, with 12 bases left between them. This CDR3 has 13 residues. In germline, CDR1 is MNHNS, CDR2 SASEGT. This CDR3 is CASSYPGREKLFF. DNA of the CDR3: TGTGCCAGCAGTTATCCAGGAAGGGAAAAACTGTTTTTT.

This clone is labeled medium-sized. The same CDR3 also results from other DNA sequences found in this sample. The chain couples TRBV7-2 to TRBJ1-2; D remains unclear. CDR1 is SGHTA, CDR2 FQGNSA, per germline. V was clipped by 5 bases and J by 3 bases, with 7 bases between them. The CDR3 sequence is 12 residues long. CDR3 nucleotide sequence: TGTGCCAGCAGCCTTGACGACTATGGCTACACCTTC. It translates to CASSLDDYGYTF.

The chain links TRBV6-5 to TRBJ2-7; 7 positions agree with TRBD1. Unmatched junction bases numbered 10, after V lost 4 bases and J lost 7 bases. The CDR3 is 14 amino acids. Germline V gene sequence: CDR1 MNHEY, CDR2 SVGAGI. Here the CDR3 reads CASSSSPTGQEQYV. CDR3 sequence (DNA): TGTGCCAGCAGTTCCAGCCCGACAGGGCAAGAGCAGTACGTC.